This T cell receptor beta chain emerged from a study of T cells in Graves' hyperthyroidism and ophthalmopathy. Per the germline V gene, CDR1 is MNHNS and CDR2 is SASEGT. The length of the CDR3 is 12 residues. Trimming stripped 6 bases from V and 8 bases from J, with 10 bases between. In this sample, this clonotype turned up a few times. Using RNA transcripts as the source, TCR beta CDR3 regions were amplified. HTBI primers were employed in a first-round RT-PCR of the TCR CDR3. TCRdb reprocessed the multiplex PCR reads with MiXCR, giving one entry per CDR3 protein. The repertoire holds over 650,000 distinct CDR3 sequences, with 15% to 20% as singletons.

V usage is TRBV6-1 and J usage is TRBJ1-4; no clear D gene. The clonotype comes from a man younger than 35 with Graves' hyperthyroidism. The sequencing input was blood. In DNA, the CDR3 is TGTGCCAGCAGCGCCCGACGCGAAAAACTGTTTTTT. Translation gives CASSARREKLFF.